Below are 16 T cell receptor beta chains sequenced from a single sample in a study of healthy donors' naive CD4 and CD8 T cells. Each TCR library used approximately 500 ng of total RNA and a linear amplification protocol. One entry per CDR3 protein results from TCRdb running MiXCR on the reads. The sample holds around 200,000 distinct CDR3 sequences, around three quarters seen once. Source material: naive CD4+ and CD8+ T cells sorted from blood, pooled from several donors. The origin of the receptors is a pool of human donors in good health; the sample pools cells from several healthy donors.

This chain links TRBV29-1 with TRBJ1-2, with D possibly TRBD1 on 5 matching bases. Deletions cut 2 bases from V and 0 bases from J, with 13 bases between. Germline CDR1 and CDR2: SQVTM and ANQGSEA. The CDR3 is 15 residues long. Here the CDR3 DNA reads TGCAGCGTTGAATCCGGGACGGATACTAACTATGGCTACACCTTC. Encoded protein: CSVESGTDTNYGYTF.

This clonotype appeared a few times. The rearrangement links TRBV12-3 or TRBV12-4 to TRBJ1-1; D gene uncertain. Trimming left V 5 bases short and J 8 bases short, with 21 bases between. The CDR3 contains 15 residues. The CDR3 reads CASSPSVDRVGEAFF. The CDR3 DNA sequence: TGTGCCAGCAGTCCCTCCGTGGACCGTGTAGGGGAAGCTTTCTTT.

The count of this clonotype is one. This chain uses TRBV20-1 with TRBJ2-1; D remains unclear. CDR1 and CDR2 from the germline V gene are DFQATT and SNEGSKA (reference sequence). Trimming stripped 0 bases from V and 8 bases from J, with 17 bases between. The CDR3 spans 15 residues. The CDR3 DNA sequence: TGCAGTGCTAGAGATTTGTCTGCCCCCAGCGATGAGCAGTTCTTC. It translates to CSARDLSAPSDEQFF.

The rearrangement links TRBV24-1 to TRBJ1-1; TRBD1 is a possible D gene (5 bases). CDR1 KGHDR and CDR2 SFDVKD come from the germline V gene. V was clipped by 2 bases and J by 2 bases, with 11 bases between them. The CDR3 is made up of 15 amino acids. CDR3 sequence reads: CATSDSGTDNTEAFF. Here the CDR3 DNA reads TGTGCCACCAGTGATTCCGGGACCGACAACACTGAAGCTTTCTTT.

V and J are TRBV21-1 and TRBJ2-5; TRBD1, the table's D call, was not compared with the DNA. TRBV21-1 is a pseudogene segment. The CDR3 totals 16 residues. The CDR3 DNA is TGTGCCAGCAGTTACAAAAGGTCAGGGGATTCGGGGACCCAGTACTTC. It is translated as CASSYKRSGDSGTQYF.

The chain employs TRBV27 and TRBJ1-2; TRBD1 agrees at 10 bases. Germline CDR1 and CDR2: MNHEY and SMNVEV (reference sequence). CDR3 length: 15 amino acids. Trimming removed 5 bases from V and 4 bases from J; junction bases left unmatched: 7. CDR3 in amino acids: CASSASTGGTYGYTF. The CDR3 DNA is TGTGCCAGCAGTGCCTCGACAGGGGGCACCTATGGCTACACCTTC.

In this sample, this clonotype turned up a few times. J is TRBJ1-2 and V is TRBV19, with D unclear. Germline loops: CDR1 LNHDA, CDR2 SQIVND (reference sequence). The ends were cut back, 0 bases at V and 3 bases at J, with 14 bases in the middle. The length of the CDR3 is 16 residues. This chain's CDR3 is CASSIDPAGDYYGYTF. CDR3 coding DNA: TGTGCCAGTAGTATAGATCCGGCAGGAGACTACTATGGCTACACCTTC.

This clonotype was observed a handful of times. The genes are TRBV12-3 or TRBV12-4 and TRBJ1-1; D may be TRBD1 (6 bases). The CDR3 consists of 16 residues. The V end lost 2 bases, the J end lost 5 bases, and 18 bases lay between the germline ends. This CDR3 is CASSLFPAGAKTEAFF. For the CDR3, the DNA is TGTGCCAGCAGTTTATTCCCCGCAGGGGCGAAGACTGAAGCTTTCTTT.

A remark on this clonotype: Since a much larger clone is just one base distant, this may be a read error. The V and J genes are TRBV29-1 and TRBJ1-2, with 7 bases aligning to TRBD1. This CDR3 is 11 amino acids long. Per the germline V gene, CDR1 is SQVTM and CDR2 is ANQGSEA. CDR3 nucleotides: TGCGGCGTTGAAGACAGGGATGGCTACACCTTC. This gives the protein CGVEDRDGYTF.

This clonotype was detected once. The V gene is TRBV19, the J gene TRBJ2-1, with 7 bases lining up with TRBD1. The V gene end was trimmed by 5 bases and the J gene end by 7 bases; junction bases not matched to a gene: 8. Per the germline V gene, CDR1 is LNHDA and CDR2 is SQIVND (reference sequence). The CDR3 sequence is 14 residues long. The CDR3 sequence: CASSYRGFVNEQFF. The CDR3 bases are TGTGCCAGTAGTTACAGGGGTTTCGTGAATGAGCAGTTCTTC.

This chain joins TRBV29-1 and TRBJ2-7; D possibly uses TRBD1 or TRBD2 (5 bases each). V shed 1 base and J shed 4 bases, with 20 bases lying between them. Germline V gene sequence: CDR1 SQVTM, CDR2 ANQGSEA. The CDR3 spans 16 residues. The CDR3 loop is CSVEGAHGTKGYEQYF. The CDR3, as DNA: TGCAGCGTTGAAGGGGCACACGGGACCAAGGGGTACGAGCAGTACTTC.

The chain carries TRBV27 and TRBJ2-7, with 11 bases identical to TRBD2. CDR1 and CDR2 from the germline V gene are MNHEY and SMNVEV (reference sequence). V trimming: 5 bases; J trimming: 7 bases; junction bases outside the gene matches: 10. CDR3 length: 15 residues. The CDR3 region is CASSPLASGRQEQYF. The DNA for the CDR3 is TGTGCCAGCAGTCCTTTGGCTAGCGGGAGGCAAGAGCAGTACTTC.

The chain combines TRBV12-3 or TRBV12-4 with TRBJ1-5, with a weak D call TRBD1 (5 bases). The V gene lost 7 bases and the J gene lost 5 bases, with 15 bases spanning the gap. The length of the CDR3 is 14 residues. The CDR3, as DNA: TGTGCCAGCACCATTGGGGCACGCGATCAGCCCCAGCATTTT. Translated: CASTIGARDQPQHF.

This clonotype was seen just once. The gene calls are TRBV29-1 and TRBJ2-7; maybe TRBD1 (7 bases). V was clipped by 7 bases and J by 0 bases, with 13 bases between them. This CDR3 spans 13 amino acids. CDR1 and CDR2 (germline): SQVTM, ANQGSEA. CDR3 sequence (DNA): TGCAGCGGCGGGACAGAGTCCTCCTACGAGCAGTACTTC. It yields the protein CSGGTESSYEQYF.

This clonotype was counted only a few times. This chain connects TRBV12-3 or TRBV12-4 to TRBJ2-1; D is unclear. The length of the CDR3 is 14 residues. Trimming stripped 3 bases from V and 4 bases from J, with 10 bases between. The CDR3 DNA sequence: TGTGCCAGCAGTTTGCAACCGTCATACAATGAGCAGTTCTTC. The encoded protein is CASSLQPSYNEQFF.

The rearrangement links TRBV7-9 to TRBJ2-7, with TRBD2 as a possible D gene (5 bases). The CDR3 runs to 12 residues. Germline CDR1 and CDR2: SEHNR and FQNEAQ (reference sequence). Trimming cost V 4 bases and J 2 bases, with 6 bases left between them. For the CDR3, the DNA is TGTGCCAGCAGCTCGACTACCTACGAGCAGTACTTC. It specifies CASSSTTYEQYF.